The 24 T cell receptor beta chains presented below share a single source sample, sequenced in a study of graft-versus-host responses after intestinal transplantation. The protocol was immunoSEQ multiplex PCR, while the TCRdb copy is restricted to in-frame clones and leaves out a portion. The table lists 8,000 or so clones, less than 35% of them singletons. Researchers placed roughly 200,000 CFSE-labeled responder cells in culture with roughly 200,000 irradiated, violet-dye-labeled stimulator cells. The material was alloreactive CD8+ T cells from a mixed lymphocyte reaction culture, obtained before intestinal transplant. The subset denotes: CFSE-low proliferating T cells sorted from roughly 6-day pre-transplant mixed lymphocyte reaction (GvH or HvG direction). These receptors were taken from a human patient who received an intestinal transplant.

The chain employs TRBV18 and TRBJ1-1, with a weak D call TRBD1 (6 bases). This CDR3 has 15 residues. Germline V CDR1 and CDR2: KGHSH, LQKENI. V was cut by 3 bases and J by 8 bases, with 19 bases left in between. The CDR3 reads CASSPRRKTGREAFF. CDR3 DNA: TGTGCCAGCTCACCGCGTAGAAAGACAGGTCGGGAAGCTTTCTTT.

There are a few counts of this clone. This chain uses TRBV27 with TRBJ2-7; possibly TRBD2 for D (5 bases). From germline, CDR1 is MNHEY and CDR2 SMNVEV (reference sequence). The V gene lost 3 bases and the J gene lost 5 bases, with 11 bases spanning the gap. The CDR3 has 13 amino acids. The CDR3 sequence: CASSFGILNEQYF. The CDR3 coding sequence is TGTGCCAGCAGTTTCGGGATTTTGAACGAGCAGTACTTC.

The rearrangement links TRBV4-1 to TRBJ1-2; 9 nucleotides align to TRBD1. V lost 5 bases and J lost 12; bases outside the gene matches: 13. Germline V CDR1 and CDR2: MGHRA, YSYEKL. The CDR3 consists of 14 residues. In DNA form, the CDR3 reads TGCGCCAGCAGCTACCAAGGGGACAGGGCTATAGACACCTTC. It specifies CASSYQGDRAIDTF.

The chain is built from TRBV30 and TRBJ1-1, with D hard to call. V dropped 2 bases and J dropped 1 base, with 5 bases sitting between them. The CDR3 loop spans 12 amino acids. The germline CDR1 and CDR2 sequences are GTSNPN and SVGIG (reference sequence). The CDR3 is CAWSYGNTEAFF. The CDR3 DNA sequence: TGTGCCTGGAGTTACGGGAACACTGAAGCTTTCTTT.

V and J are TRBV16 and TRBJ1-1; 7 bases map to TRBD1. This CDR3 spans 14 amino acids. Per germline, CDR1 KGHSY and CDR2 FQNENV. The V segment lost 5 bases and the J segment 3 bases; nucleotides outside the gene matches: 6. CDR3 nucleotides: TGTGCCAGCAGCAAGGGACAGTTGGACACTGAAGCTTTCTTT. Encoded protein: CASSKGQLDTEAFF.

This clone has only a few counts. J is TRBJ1-2 and V is TRBV7-9, with 7 bases lining up with TRBD1. The length of the CDR3 is 14 residues. Germline trimming cut 1 base from V and 3 bases from J; bases unmatched to any gene: 2. Germline lookup yields CDR1 SEHNR and CDR2 FQNEAQ (reference sequence). CDR3 protein: CASSLEQGYYGYTF. CDR3 DNA: TGTGCCAGCAGCTTAGAACAGGGGTACTATGGCTACACCTTC.

This clone is medium-sized (0.01 to 0.1%) in the sample. The chain has TRBV6-6 and TRBJ2-7; tentatively, D is TRBD2 (6 bases). The CDR3 extends over 16 amino acids. The germline gives CDR1 MNHNY, CDR2 SVGAGI (reference sequence). Trimming stripped 0 bases from V and 2 bases from J, with 14 bases between. This CDR3 is CASSYSTWTTTYEQYF. The CDR3 DNA reads as TGTGCCAGCAGTTACTCGACGTGGACTACTACCTACGAGCAGTACTTC.

This clone was seen more than once but under ten times. The V call is TRBV5-4, the J call TRBJ2-7; a possible D gene is TRBD1 (6 bases). Germline CDR1 is SGHNT and CDR2 is YYREEE (reference sequence). There are 15 residues in the CDR3. V was trimmed by 3 bases and J by 2 bases, leaving 15 bases between them. This CDR3 reads CASSSVGQNTYEQYF. CDR3 DNA sequence: TGTGCCAGCAGCTCTGTAGGACAGAACACCTACGAGCAGTACTTC.

This clone has just a few counts. The chain employs TRBV9 and TRBJ2-7; 9 bases map to TRBD2. J was trimmed by 4 bases and V by 4 bases; bases with no gene match: 6. Germline CDR1 SGDLS, CDR2 YYNGEE. CDR3 size: 14 residues. The CDR3: CASSPGTSLYEQYF. DNA of the CDR3: TGTGCCAGCAGCCCCGGGACTAGCTTGTACGAGCAGTACTTC.

This clone turned up a few times. J is TRBJ1-1 and V is TRBV7-2, with D hard to call. V was cut by 1 base and J by 0 bases, with 6 bases left in between. Germline V lookup: CDR1 SGHTA, CDR2 FQGNSA. The CDR3 sequence is 14 residues long. CDR3 in amino acids: CASSLGGMNTEAFF. CDR3 coding DNA: TGTGCCAGCAGCTTAGGCGGCATGAACACTGAAGCTTTCTTT.

The V gene is TRBV28, the J gene TRBJ2-3; 9 nucleotides match TRBD2. The CDR3 loop spans 16 amino acids. The germline gives CDR1 MDHEN, CDR2 SYDVKM. V gave up 1 base and J gave up 8 bases; unmatched junction bases: 10. In DNA form, the CDR3 reads TGTGCCAGCAGTTTATTCGCGGGGCTAGCGGGAACTACGCAGTATTTT. The encoded protein is CASSLFAGLAGTTQYF.

This clone was observed a handful of times. The chain uses TRBV30 and TRBJ1-1; no reliable D call. Germline values: CDR1 GTSNPN, CDR2 SVGIG (reference sequence). The length of the CDR3 is 13 residues. V was clipped by 2 bases and J by 3 bases, with 10 bases between them. CDR3 nucleotide sequence: TGTGCCTGGAGTTCCGGCGGGCACACTGAAGCTTTCTTT. Its protein is CAWSSGGHTEAFF.

The chain recombines TRBV30 with TRBJ1-1; 8 positions agree with TRBD1. V shed 1 base and J 5 bases; nucleotides not matched to a gene: 3. The CDR3 covers 13 residues. CDR1 and CDR2 from the germline V gene are GTSNPN and SVGIG (reference sequence). The CDR3 region has the DNA TGTGCCTGGAGTGCACAGGGGGGGACTGAAGCTTTCTTT. Translation gives CAWSAQGGTEAFF.

This chain connects TRBV5-4 to TRBJ2-7; maybe TRBD2 (5 bases). The germline V gene encodes CDR1 SGHNT and CDR2 YYREEE (reference sequence). The CDR3 runs to 15 residues. V lost 3 bases and J 4 bases, leaving 17 bases between the germline ends. DNA for the CDR3: TGTGCCAGCAGCTCTGTTTTCGGGAACGATTACGAGCAGTACTTC. Protein: CASSSVFGNDYEQYF.

This clone rates as medium-sized (0.01 to 0.1%). The V gene is TRBV6-5, the J gene TRBJ2-5, with 7 positions matching TRBD2. CDR3 length: 16 residues. V shed 0 bases, J shed 1 base, and the junction held 5 bases outside the gene matches. CDR1 MNHEY and CDR2 SVGAGI come from the germline V gene. CDR3 sequence: CASSYSGGGFQETQYF. CDR3 nucleotides: TGTGCCAGCAGTTACTCTGGGGGGGGGTTCCAAGAGACCCAGTACTTC.

There are a few counts of this clone. The chain combines TRBV5-6 with TRBJ2-5, with 7 bases aligning to TRBD1. V trimming: 2 bases; J trimming: 5 bases; junction bases outside the gene matches: 9. This CDR3 is 15 amino acids long. Per the germline V gene, CDR1 is SGHDT and CDR2 is YYEEEE. This CDR3 reads CASSFPGGLVETQYF. The CDR3 DNA reads as TGTGCCAGCAGCTTCCCAGGGGGATTAGTGGAGACCCAGTACTTC.

V and J are TRBV5-1 and TRBJ1-2, with a tentative D call TRBD1 (6 bases). The CDR3 extends over 14 amino acids. V lost 2 bases, J lost 4 bases, and 12 bases lay in between. CDR1 is SGHRS, CDR2 YFSETQ, per germline. CDR3 in DNA: TGCGCCAGCAGCTTACGGACAGCAAGCTATGGCTACACCTTC. Its translation is CASSLRTASYGYTF.

This clone was observed a handful of times. The rearrangement uses TRBV5-1 and TRBJ1-3; D might be TRBD1 (6 bases). CDR3 length equals 13 residues. CDR1 and CDR2 (germline): SGHRS, YFSETQ. V was clipped by 2 bases and J by 4 bases, with 7 bases between them. Here the CDR3 reads CASSFRGGNTIYF. CDR3 DNA: TGCGCCAGCAGCTTCAGGGGAGGAAACACCATATATTTT.

This chain uses TRBV15 with TRBJ1-2; 8 nucleotides agree with TRBD1. The germline V gene has CDR1 LNHNV and CDR2 YYDKDF (reference sequence). Losses at the gene ends were 5 bases for V and 6 bases for J; bases not matched to a gene: 8. There are 14 residues in the CDR3. The CDR3 DNA reads as TGTGCCACCAGCGTAGACAGGGGTTTCGATGGCTACACCTTC. Its translation: CATSVDRGFDGYTF.

The rearrangement links TRBV9 to TRBJ1-3, with D possibly matching TRBD1 (6 bases). Looked up from germline, CDR1 is SGDLS and CDR2 is YYNGEE. V shed 3 bases and J shed 0 bases, with 16 bases lying between them. The CDR3 runs to 17 residues. The CDR3 is CASSAVGGAYSGNTIYF. CDR3 nucleotides: TGTGCCAGCAGCGCCGTAGGGGGGGCCTACTCTGGAAACACCATATATTTT.

In its sample, this clone is medium-sized. The chain uses TRBV10-2 and TRBJ1-2; TRBD1 agrees at 8 bases. CDR1 is WSHSY and CDR2 is SAAADI in the germline V gene. This CDR3 is built from 12 residues. V was pared by 7 bases and J by 5 bases, with 3 bases of the junction left unmatched. CDR3: CASNQGAYGYTF. As DNA, the CDR3 is TGCGCCAGCAACCAGGGGGCGTATGGCTACACCTTC.

The V gene is TRBV7-3, the J gene TRBJ2-5, with D possibly being TRBD2 (6 bases). The CDR3 covers 15 residues. Germline CDR1 and CDR2: SGHTA and FQGTGA. Trimming took off 3 bases at V and 5 bases at J, with 16 bases between the two ends. CDR3 nucleotides: TGTGCCAGCAGCTTGGTGCTAGCGCCACGGGAGACCCAGTACTTC. Its protein is CASSLVLAPRETQYF.

The rearrangement joins TRBV18 to TRBJ2-3; D is unresolved. This CDR3 is 14 amino acids long. The germline V gene has CDR1 KGHSH and CDR2 LQKENI. V lost 5 bases, J lost 1 base, and 10 bases lay in between. This CDR3 is CASSSTGGTDTQYF. CDR3 nucleotides: TGTGCCAGCTCATCAACCGGAGGCACAGATACGCAGTATTTT.

J is TRBJ1-2 and V is TRBV4-2, with TRBD1 matching over 7 bases. This CDR3 spans 16 amino acids. V gave up 0 bases and J gave up 4 bases; unmatched junction bases: 8. CDR1 is LGHNA, CDR2 YNFKEQ, per germline. CDR3 DNA sequence: TGTGCCAGCAGCCAAGATTTAGATGGGACAGCCTATGGCTACACCTTC. Translation: CASSQDLDGTAYGYTF.